In its sample, the clone carrying this T cell receptor beta chain was seen a few times. The antigen remains undetermined. The data derive from a study of neoadjuvant anti-PD-1 for oral cavity cancer. Study-level information: Non-progressing patients received a fourth nivolumab dose near day 43, then surgery on days 50-56. General study results and limits: Higher pretreatment Treg/Th17 ratios tracked higher pretreatment blood clonality.

Blood cells were analyzed directly, without culture or expansion. CDR3 length equals 17 residues. V shed 5 bases and J 1 base; nucleotides not matched to a gene: 6. The germline V gene has CDR1 MNHEY and CDR2 SMNVEV (reference sequence). Blood libraries mostly used approximately 450 ng genomic DNA, six replicates each. Generated by immunoSEQ multiplex PCR, the TCRdb table keeps only in-frame clones and is missing some. This sample has about 62,000 clones, with roughly 84% found just once. This receptor was obtained from a person aged 40 to 85 with oral cavity squamous cell carcinoma. This chain links TRBV27 with TRBJ2-7; 15 bases line up with TRBD2. The sequencing here drew on PBMCs, taken before nivolumab (anti-PD-1) treatment. The CDR3 DNA reads TGTGCCAGCAGTCGCCTTGGACTAGCGGGAGGGTCCTACGAGCAGTACTTC. As protein: CASSRLGLAGGSYEQYF.